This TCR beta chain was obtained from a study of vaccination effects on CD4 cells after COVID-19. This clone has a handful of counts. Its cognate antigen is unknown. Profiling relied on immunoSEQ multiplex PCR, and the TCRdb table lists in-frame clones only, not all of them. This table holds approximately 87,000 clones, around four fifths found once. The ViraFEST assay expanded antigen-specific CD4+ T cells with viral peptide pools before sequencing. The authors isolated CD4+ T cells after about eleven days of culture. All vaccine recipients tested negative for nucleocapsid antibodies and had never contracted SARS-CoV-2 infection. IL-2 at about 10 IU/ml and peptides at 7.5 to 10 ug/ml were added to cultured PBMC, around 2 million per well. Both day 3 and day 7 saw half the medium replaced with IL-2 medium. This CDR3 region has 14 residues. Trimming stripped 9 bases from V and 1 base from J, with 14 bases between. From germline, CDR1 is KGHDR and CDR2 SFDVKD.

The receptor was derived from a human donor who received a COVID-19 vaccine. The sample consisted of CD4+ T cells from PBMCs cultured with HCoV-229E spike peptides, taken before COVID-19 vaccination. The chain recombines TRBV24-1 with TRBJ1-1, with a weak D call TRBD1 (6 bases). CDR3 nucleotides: TGTGCCACCCGAAGAGGACAGTCGAACACTGAAGCTTTCTTT. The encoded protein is CATRRGQSNTEAFF.